This is a list of T cell receptor beta chains from one sample in a study of T cells in Graves' hyperthyroidism and ophthalmopathy. One entry per CDR3 protein results from TCRdb running MiXCR on the multiplex PCR reads. The sample has around 240,000 distinct CDR3 sequences; about 17% are singletons. Sequencing was done on a sample of blood. These receptors all stem from a woman under 30 with Graves' ophthalmopathy. CDR3s include the opening cysteine and the closing phenylalanine or tryptophan. A D gene is named only where the DNA matches it firmly. The size field is filled for only some rows; it gives once, few, many or a size class.

d_gene,j_gene,abundance,v_gene,CDR3aa,CDR3nt
.,TRBJ2-3,many,TRBV28,CASSFEGSSTDTQYF,TGTGCCAGCAGTTTCGAAGGGTCTAGCACAGATACGCAGTATTTT
TRBD1,TRBJ2-7,many,TRBV11-2,CASSSIRGTGSSYEQYF,TGTGCCAGCAGCTCCATTAGGGGGACAGGAAGCTCCTACGAGCAGTACTTC
TRBD2,TRBJ2-5,many,TRBV6-2/TRBV6-3,CASRLTPGLAGGPVTQYF,TGTGCCAGCAGACTCACACCGGGACTAGCGGGGGGGCCGGTGACCCAGTACTTC
.,TRBJ1-6,many,TRBV20-1,CSARVRRANSPLHF,TGCAGTGCTAGAGTACGCAGGGCTAATTCACCCCTCCACTTT
TRBD1,TRBJ2-1,many,TRBV4-1,CASSVRDRIYNEQFF,TGCGCCAGCAGTGTTAGGGACAGGATATACAATGAGCAGTTCTTC
.,TRBJ1-2,many,TRBV3-1,CASSPRGSGGYTF,TGTGCCAGCAGCCCGAGGGGTTCGGGCGGCTACACCTTC
TRBD2,TRBJ2-1,many,TRBV5-1,CASSLEASGANEQFF,TGCGCCAGCAGCTTGGAGGCTAGCGGGGCCAATGAGCAGTTCTTC
TRBD2,TRBJ2-1,many,TRBV20-1,CSAPGLAFYNEQFF,TGCAGTGCTCCGGGACTAGCCTTTTACAATGAGCAGTTCTTC
.,TRBJ1-1,many,TRBV29-1,CSVATRQLLNTEAFF,TGCAGCGTGGCGACGAGACAGCTTCTCAACACTGAAGCTTTCTTT
.,TRBJ1-1,once,TRBV5-4,CASSREWGTSHPAFF,TGTGCCAGCAGCCGGGAATGGGGGACAAGCCATCCCGCTTTCTTT
TRBD2,TRBJ2-3,.,TRBV28,CASSRRSGVSDTQYF,TGTGCCAGCAGTCGTCGTAGCGGGGTGTCAGATACGCAGTATTTT
TRBD2,TRBJ2-3,.,TRBV20-1,CSASDTSGGTDTQYF,TGCAGTGCTAGTGACACTAGCGGGGGCACAGATACGCAGTATTTT
.,TRBJ1-1,many,TRBV11-2,CASSPSLVGAEAFF,TGTGCCAGCAGCCCTAGCCTGGTTGGGGCTGAAGCTTTCTTT
TRBD2,TRBJ2-3,many,TRBV6-2/TRBV6-3,CASSYSTREAVDTQYF,TGTGCCAGCAGTTACTCGACGCGGGAGGCGGTAGATACGCAGTATTTT
.,TRBJ1-2,many,TRBV6-1,CASRNEFSDYGYTF,TGTGCCAGCAGGAATGAATTCTCCGACTATGGCTACACCTTC
.,TRBJ2-1,.,TRBV10-1,CASSGGGEKQFF,TGCGCCAGCAGTGGGGGGGGCGAGAAGCAGTTCTTC
TRBD1,TRBJ1-1,many,TRBV5-1,CASSLDTGALNTEAFF,TGCGCCAGCAGCTTAGATACAGGGGCCTTGAACACTGAAGCTTTCTTT
TRBD1,TRBJ1-3,many,TRBV30,CAWATGAGNTIYF,TGTGCCTGGGCTACAGGGGCTGGAAACACCATATATTTT
.,TRBJ2-5,many,TRBV24-1,CATSDGGTAQETQYF,TGTGCCACCAGTGATGGCGGGACAGCCCAAGAGACCCAGTACTTC
TRBD2,TRBJ2-1,many,TRBV6-1,CASRKTSGGINNEQFF,TGTGCCAGCAGGAAGACTAGCGGGGGGATAAACAATGAGCAGTTCTTC
TRBD1,TRBJ2-3,many,TRBV20-1,CSAPALGGLGDTQYF,TGCAGTGCCCCCGCGTTAGGGGGCTTAGGAGATACGCAGTATTTT
TRBD1,TRBJ1-1,many,TRBV9,CASSVRGQLNTEAFF,TGTGCCAGCAGCGTAAGGGGGCAGTTGAACACTGAAGCTTTCTTT
.,TRBJ2-7,many,TRBV10-1,CASSEGFDEQYF,TGCGCCAGCAGTGAGGGTTTTGACGAGCAGTACTTC
TRBD1,TRBJ1-2,many,TRBV6-2/TRBV6-3,CASRRGQGGYGYTF,TGTGCCAGCAGACGCGGACAGGGAGGCTATGGCTACACCTTC
.,TRBJ2-2,many,TRBV7-9,CASSQVKTGTYTGELFF,TGTGCCAGCAGCCAAGTCAAAACCGGGACTTACACCGGGGAGCTGTTTTTT
.,TRBJ1-2,.,TRBV24-1,CATSEPLTGTLYGYTF,TGTGCCACCAGTGAACCCCTTACAGGGACCCTCTATGGCTACACCTTC
.,TRBJ1-6,many,TRBV7-9,CASTWDPTTRNNSPLHF,TGTGCCAGCACCTGGGACCCGACGACTAGAAATAATTCACCCCTCCACTTT
.,TRBJ2-1,few,TRBV5-4,CASSLGTNSYNEQFF,TGTGCCAGCAGCTTAGGGACAAACTCCTACAATGAGCAGTTCTTC
.,TRBJ2-4,many,TRBV20-1,CSAPTPGLAKNIQYF,TGCAGTGCTCCAACTCCCGGTCTAGCCAAAAACATTCAGTACTTC
.,TRBJ1-4,once,TRBV7-9,CASSPRGEKPFF,TGTGCCAGCAGCCCCAGGGGCGAAAAACCGTTTTTT
TRBD2,TRBJ2-3,many,TRBV12-3/TRBV12-4,CASSLGASGIGTQYF,TGTGCCAGCAGTCTCGGGGCTAGCGGGATAGGCACGCAGTATTTT
TRBD1,TRBJ2-1,many,TRBV5-1,CASFSGGTYNEQFF,TGCGCCAGCTTCTCAGGGGGAACCTACAATGAGCAGTTCTTC
TRBD1,TRBJ2-2,many,TRBV20-1,CSAKPGQGVTGELFF,TGCAGTGCCAAACCGGGACAGGGGGTCACCGGGGAGCTGTTTTTT
TRBD2,TRBJ2-5,.,TRBV28,CASNPTVRTSGVGETQYF,TGTGCCAGCAACCCAACGGTGAGGACTAGCGGGGTGGGGGAGACCCAGTACTTC
.,TRBJ1-5,few,TRBV6-1,CASRGGGQPQHF,TGTGCCAGCAGGGGGGGTGGACAGCCCCAGCATTTT
.,TRBJ1-4,.,TRBV14,CASSQGGMGEKLFF,TGTGCCAGCAGCCAAGGGGGAATGGGTGAAAAACTGTTTTTT
TRBD2,TRBJ2-1,many,TRBV27,CASSFMMRGSNEQFF,TGTGCCAGCAGTTTCATGATGCGCGGGAGCAATGAGCAGTTCTTC
TRBD1,TRBJ2-1,many,TRBV7-2,CASSTGTGRYNEQFF,TGTGCCAGCAGCACGGGGACAGGGCGCTACAATGAGCAGTTCTTC
TRBD1,TRBJ1-1,many,TRBV6-1,CASSATGGHTEAFF,TGTGCCAGCAGTGCGACAGGGGGCCACACTGAAGCTTTCTTT
.,TRBJ2-4,many,TRBV19,CASRKGEAKNIQYF,TGTGCCAGCAGAAAGGGGGAAGCCAAAAACATTCAGTACTTC
.,TRBJ1-1,many,TRBV18,CASSPPNRDTEAFF,TGTGCCAGCTCACCACCGAATAGGGACACTGAAGCTTTCTTT
.,TRBJ1-2,.,TRBV12-3/TRBV12-4,CASRWTANYGYTF,TGTGCCAGCAGGTGGACCGCTAACTATGGCTACACCTTC
.,TRBJ2-1,many,TRBV7-3,CASSFTGTGDNEQFF,TGTGCCAGCAGCTTCACAGGGACTGGAGACAATGAGCAGTTCTTC
.,TRBJ2-4,many,TRBV28,CASRPSGAKNIQYF,TGTGCCAGCAGGCCGTCAGGGGCCAAAAACATTCAGTACTTC
.,TRBJ1-2,many,TRBV3-1,CASSQDGSKGGYTF,TGTGCCAGCAGCCAAGACGGTTCAAAAGGGGGCTACACCTTC
.,TRBJ2-5,few,TRBV9,CASSVGQETQYF,TGTGCCAGCAGCGTAGGCCAGGAGACCCAGTACTTC
TRBD1,TRBJ1-2,many,TRBV27,CASRRQGGGGYTF,TGTGCCAGCAGACGACAGGGGGGGGGTGGCTACACCTTC
.,TRBJ2-1,many,TRBV6-1,CASSATPLEVAYNEQFF,TGTGCCAGCAGTGCCACCCCGCTAGAGGTAGCCTACAATGAGCAGTTCTTC